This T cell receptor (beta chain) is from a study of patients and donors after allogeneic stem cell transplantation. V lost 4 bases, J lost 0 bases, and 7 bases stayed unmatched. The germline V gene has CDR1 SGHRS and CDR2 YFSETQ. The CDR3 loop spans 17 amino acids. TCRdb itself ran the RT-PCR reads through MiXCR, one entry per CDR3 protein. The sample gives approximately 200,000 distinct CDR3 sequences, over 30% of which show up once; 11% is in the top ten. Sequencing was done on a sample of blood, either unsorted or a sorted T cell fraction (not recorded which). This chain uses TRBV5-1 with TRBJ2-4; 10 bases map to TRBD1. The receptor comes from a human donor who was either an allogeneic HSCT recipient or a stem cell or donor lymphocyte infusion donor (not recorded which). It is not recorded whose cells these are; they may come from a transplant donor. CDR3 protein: CASSPRTGGIAKNIQYF. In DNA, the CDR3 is TGCGCCAGCAGCCCCCGGACAGGGGGTATAGCCAAAAACATTCAGTACTTC.